This entry lists 9 T cell receptor beta chains sequenced from one sample in a study of blood T cell repertoires in COVID-19. Here immunoSEQ multiplex PCR was the method, and the copy in TCRdb shows in-frame clones only, minus some. The sample includes 270,000 or so clones, roughly 85% seen only once; the top ten take less than 3%. What was sequenced was peripheral blood. These receptors all stem from a woman aged 30 to 39 with active or convalescent COVID-19.

CDR3 sequence (DNA): TGCGCCAGCAGCTTGGGTAGCGGGGGGGCGGATACGCAGTATTTT. It translates to CASSLGSGGADTQYF. The V and J genes are TRBV5-1 and TRBJ2-3, with 11 nucleotides matching TRBD2. The CDR3 runs 15 residues. CDR1 and CDR2 (germline): SGHRS, YFSETQ. With 0 bases clipped from V and 6 bases from J, the junction kept 3 bases outside the gene matches.

This chain joins TRBV24-1 and TRBJ2-1; 11 bases fit TRBD1. Losses at the gene ends were 9 bases for V and 4 bases for J; bases not matched to a gene: 1. Germline CDR1 and CDR2: KGHDR and SFDVKD. There are 13 residues in the CDR3. The CDR3 DNA follows: TGTGCCACCGGGACAGGGGGATACAATGAGCAGTTCTTC. Its translation is CATGTGGYNEQFF.

This clone occurred a few times. The chain has TRBV7-3 and TRBJ1-2; TRBD1 is a possible D gene (5 bases). The germline V gene has CDR1 SGHTA and CDR2 FQGTGA. The CDR3 is made up of 13 amino acids. V lost 3 bases to trimming and J lost 6 bases, with 11 bases between them. The CDR3 loop is CASSFPGFNGYTF. In nucleotides, the CDR3 is TGTGCCAGCAGCTTCCCAGGGTTCAATGGCTACACCTTC.

The V and J genes are TRBV5-1 and TRBJ2-3; 16 positions agree with TRBD2. CDR1 is SGHRS, CDR2 YFSETQ, per germline. V was clipped by 3 bases and J by 5 bases; unmatched bases: 12. The CDR3 spans 19 residues. CDR3 amino acids: CASSWGLAGGRNGQDTQYF. The CDR3 nucleotides read TGCGCCAGCAGCTGGGGACTAGCGGGGGGGCGAAACGGCCAAGATACGCAGTATTTT.

As to this clone: This same CDR3 is encoded by further DNA sequences in the sample. V is TRBV7-3 and J is TRBJ1-1, with 7 bases fitting TRBD1. V shed 4 bases and J 4 bases; nucleotides not matched to a gene: 3. This CDR3 spans 13 amino acids. Germline values: CDR1 SGHTA, CDR2 FQGTGA. Here the CDR3 reads CASSSHRGTEAFF. CDR3 nucleotides: TGTGCCAGCAGCTCGCACAGGGGCACTGAAGCTTTCTTT.

The chain couples TRBV2 to TRBJ2-2; 10 nucleotides line up with TRBD1. Trimming took 6 bases from V and 3 from J; bases not matched to a gene: 7. There are 16 residues in the CDR3. The germline CDR1 and CDR2 sequences are SNHLY and FYNNEI. This chain's CDR3 is CASSGGDRGYTGELFF. DNA of the CDR3: TGTGCCAGCAGCGGGGGGGACAGGGGATACACCGGGGAGCTGTTTTTT.

This clone was recorded a few times. The chain uses TRBV7-3 and TRBJ2-1; unclear D gene. Trimming shortened V by 5 bases and J by 5 bases, and 16 bases separated the two germline ends. Germline-derived CDR1 and CDR2 are SGHTA and FQGTGA. This CDR3 region has 15 residues. CDR3: CASSRNGAQDNEQFF. The CDR3, as DNA: TGTGCCAGCAGCCGTAACGGTGCGCAGGACAATGAGCAGTTCTTC.

This chain joins TRBV28 and TRBJ2-3, with TRBD2 matching over 8 bases. The CDR3 spans 23 residues. Germline V CDR1 and CDR2: MDHEN, SYDVKM. Losses at the gene ends were 5 bases for V and 0 bases for J; bases not matched to a gene: 28. CDR3 nucleotides: TGTGCCAGCAGTATGGGCGGGGGGCAAAAAATCGCCTGGGACCAAACTAGCACAGATACGCAGTATTTT. As protein: CASSMGGGQKIAWDQTSTDTQYF. Full variable domain (remainder filled in from reference TRBV28 and TRBJ2-3): DVKVTQSSRYLVKRTGEKVFLECVQDMDHENMFWYRQDPGLGLRLIYFSYDVKMKEKGDIPEGYSVSREKKERFSLILESASTNQTSMYLCASSMGGGQKIAWDQTSTDTQYFGPGTRLTVL.

The V and J genes are TRBV5-4 and TRBJ2-3; no clear D gene. Trimming took 2 bases from V and 4 from J, leaving 14 bases between them. This CDR3 is 15 amino acids long. CDR1 is SGHNT, CDR2 YYREEE, per germline (reference sequence). The CDR3 DNA follows: TGTGCCAGCAGCTTCGGTCAGGCGATGGCAGATACGCAGTATTTT. Encoded protein: CASSFGQAMADTQYF.